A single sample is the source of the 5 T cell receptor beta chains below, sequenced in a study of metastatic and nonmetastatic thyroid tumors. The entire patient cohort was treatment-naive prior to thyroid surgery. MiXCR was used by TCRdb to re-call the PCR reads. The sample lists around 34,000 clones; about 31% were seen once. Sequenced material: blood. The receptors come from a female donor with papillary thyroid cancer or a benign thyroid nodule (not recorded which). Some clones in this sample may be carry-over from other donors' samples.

The CDR3 loop reads CASSVQAFSEAFF. DNA of the CDR3: TGTGCCAGCAGCGTACAGGCTTTTTCTGAAGCTTTCTTT. The rearrangement joins TRBV9 to TRBJ1-1; D not resolved. V lost 1 base to trimming and J lost 6 bases, with 10 bases between them. From germline, CDR1 is SGDLS and CDR2 YYNGEE. This CDR3 is 13 amino acids long.

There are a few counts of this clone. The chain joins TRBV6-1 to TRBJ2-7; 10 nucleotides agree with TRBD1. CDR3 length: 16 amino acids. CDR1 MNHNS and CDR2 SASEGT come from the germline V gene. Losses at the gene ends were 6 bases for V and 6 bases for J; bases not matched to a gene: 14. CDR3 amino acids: CASRKDRDRGRGEQYF. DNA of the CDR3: TGTGCCAGCAGGAAAGACCGGGACAGGGGACGTGGCGAGCAGTACTTC.

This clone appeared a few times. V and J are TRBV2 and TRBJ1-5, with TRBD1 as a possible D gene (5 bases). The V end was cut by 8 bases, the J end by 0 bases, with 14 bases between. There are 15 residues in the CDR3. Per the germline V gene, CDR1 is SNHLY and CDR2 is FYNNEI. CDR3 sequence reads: CASGGEGYSNQPQHF. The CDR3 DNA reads TGTGCCAGCGGGGGGGAGGGTTATAGCAATCAGCCCCAGCATTTT.

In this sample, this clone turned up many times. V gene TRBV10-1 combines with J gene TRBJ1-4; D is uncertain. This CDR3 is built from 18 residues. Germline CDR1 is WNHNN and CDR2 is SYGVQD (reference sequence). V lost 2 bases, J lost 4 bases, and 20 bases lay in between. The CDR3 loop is CASSERSVMQPFNEKLFF. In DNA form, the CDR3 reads TGCGCCAGCAGTGAGAGGTCGGTTATGCAGCCCTTTAATGAAAAACTGTTTTTT.

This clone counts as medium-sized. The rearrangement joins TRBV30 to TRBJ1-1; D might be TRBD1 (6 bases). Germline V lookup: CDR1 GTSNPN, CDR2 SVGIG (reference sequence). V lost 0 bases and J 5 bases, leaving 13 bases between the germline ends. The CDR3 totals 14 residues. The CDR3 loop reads CAWSVQGGRTEAFF. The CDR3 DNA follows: TGTGCCTGGAGTGTACAGGGCGGAAGGACTGAAGCTTTCTTT.